One sample yielded the 21 T cell receptor beta chains listed below, sequenced in a study of blood T cell repertoires in COVID-19. Here immunoSEQ multiplex PCR was the method, and the copy in TCRdb shows in-frame clones only, minus some. Found here are roughly 200,000 clones, approximately 81% of them singletons; the top ten hold roughly 20%. The sequencing sample was made of PBMCs or T cells enriched from blood (not recorded which). The receptor set was obtained from a man aged 35 to 55 who had recovered from COVID-19.

This clone was observed a single time. The V and J genes are TRBV2 and TRBJ2-7, with TRBD1 matching 7 bases. Trimming cost V 7 bases and J 5 bases; bases outside gene matches: 5. This CDR3 region has 12 residues. Germline V gene sequence: CDR1 SNHLY, CDR2 FYNNEI. Here the CDR3 reads CASTLDRDEQYF. CDR3 sequence (DNA): TGTGCCAGCACCCTCGACAGGGACGAGCAGTACTTC.

The V gene is TRBV2, the J gene TRBJ2-7; 9 bases are a match to TRBD1. V was pared by 8 bases and J by 3 bases, with 14 bases of the junction left unmatched. Germline CDR1 and CDR2: SNHLY and FYNNEI. The CDR3 is 16 amino acids. The CDR3 is CASCSIQGAKGYEQYF. For the CDR3, the DNA is TGTGCCAGCTGTTCTATACAGGGGGCTAAAGGCTACGAGCAGTACTTC. Combining the CDR3 with reference TRBV2 and TRBJ2-7 gives the whole variable domain EPEVTQTPSHQVTQMGQEVILRCVPISNHLYFYWYRQILGQKVEFLVSFYNNEISEKSEIFDDQFSVERPDGSNFTLKIRSTKLEDSAMYFCASCSIQGAKGYEQYFGPGTRLTVT.

The chain carries TRBV7-2 and TRBJ2-1; TRBD1 aligns across 7 bases. The CDR3 length is 20 residues. CDR1 is SGHTA and CDR2 is FQGNSA in the germline V gene. V was clipped by 0 bases and J by 3 bases; unmatched bases: 17. The CDR3 DNA reads as TGTGCCAGCAGCTTAGCCAGGAACAGGGGAGTAGCCCGCGGCTACAATGAGCAGTTCTTC. This encodes CASSLARNRGVARGYNEQFF.

V usage is TRBV19 and J usage is TRBJ2-3; 9 bases agree with TRBD2. This CDR3 is 17 amino acids long. Germline V gives CDR1 LNHDA, CDR2 SQIVND (reference sequence). Trimming cost V 1 base and J 3 bases; bases outside gene matches: 8. The CDR3 region has the DNA TGTGCCAGTAGTATAGTCCTAGCGGGGCGGGGTACAGATACGCAGTATTTT. Protein sequence: CASSIVLAGRGTDTQYF.

The rearrangement joins TRBV9 to TRBJ1-1; D ambiguous. The CDR3 covers 13 residues. V was clipped by 0 bases and J by 4 bases, with 7 bases between them. The germline V gene has CDR1 SGDLS and CDR2 YYNGEE. The CDR3 DNA reads as TGTGCCAGCAGCGTAGACGGGAGCACTGAAGCTTTCTTT. It is translated as CASSVDGSTEAFF.

J is TRBJ2-1 and V is TRBV6-6; 12 bases fit TRBD2. Germline-derived CDR1 and CDR2 are MNHNY and SVGAGI (reference sequence). J lost 7 bases, V lost 4 bases, and 8 bases had no gene match. The CDR3 totals 16 residues. The CDR3 sequence: CASSSLMTSGSNEQFF. CDR3 in DNA: TGTGCCAGCAGTTCCTTAATGACTAGCGGGAGTAATGAGCAGTTCTTC.

The chain joins TRBV9 to TRBJ1-1; 8 bases map to TRBD1. With 3 bases clipped from V and 3 bases from J, the junction kept 13 bases outside the gene matches. CDR1 is SGDLS and CDR2 is YYNGEE in the germline V gene. The CDR3 runs 17 residues. The CDR3 loop reads CASSAGVGRGQDTEAFF. DNA for the CDR3: TGTGCCAGCAGCGCGGGGGTCGGCAGGGGGCAAGACACTGAAGCTTTCTTT.

This sequence joins TRBV5-1 and TRBJ2-2, with TRBD1 identical over 8 bases. The CDR3 has 15 residues. Germline CDR1 and CDR2: SGHRS and YFSETQ. V lost 1 base to trimming and J lost 3 bases; unmatched junction nucleotides: 2. CDR3: CASSLQGAHTGELFF. The DNA for the CDR3 is TGCGCCAGCAGCTTGCAGGGGGCGCACACCGGGGAGCTGTTTTTT.

This clone was picked up one time. The CDR3 DNA follows: TGTGCCAGCAGTTACGGAGTCAGCTCCTACGAGCAGTACTTC. Amino acids: CASSYGVSSYEQYF. The gene calls are TRBV6-2 or TRBV6-3 and TRBJ2-7, with D uncertain. Trimming took 2 bases from V and 0 from J, leaving 8 bases between them. The germline V gene encodes CDR1 MNHEY and CDR2 SVGEGT. This CDR3 has 14 residues.

The chain has TRBV11-2 and TRBJ2-7; 11 nucleotides match TRBD2. The CDR3 is made up of 15 amino acids. The V gene end was trimmed by 5 bases and the J gene end by 6 bases; junction bases not matched to a gene: 9. CDR1 is SGHAT and CDR2 is FQNNGV in the germline V gene. The CDR3 is CASSLLAGGPSEQYF. The CDR3 DNA reads as TGTGCCAGCAGCCTTTTAGCGGGAGGGCCTTCCGAGCAGTACTTC.

The V gene is TRBV4-1, the J gene TRBJ2-1; TRBD2 agrees at 8 bases. The CDR3 loop spans 17 amino acids. Trimming at V came to 0 bases and at J to 0 bases, leaving 4 bases not matched to a gene. Germline CDR1 and CDR2: MGHRA and YSYEKL. Here the CDR3 DNA reads TGCGCCAGCAGCCAAGAGATAGCGGGGAGCTCCTACAATGAGCAGTTCTTC. Amino acid sequence: CASSQEIAGSSYNEQFF.

The chain has TRBV15 and TRBJ2-7, with 9 positions matching TRBD1. CDR1 and CDR2 from the germline V gene are LNHNV and YYDKDF (reference sequence). This CDR3 has 15 amino acids. Trimming cost V 0 bases and J 6 bases; bases outside gene matches: 6. The CDR3 sequence is CATSRDRDRAIEQYF. The CDR3 DNA reads as TGTGCCACCAGCAGAGATCGGGACAGGGCCATCGAGCAGTACTTC.

This sequence joins TRBV3-1 (or the pseudogene TRBV3-2) and TRBJ2-3; TRBD2 might be the D (5 bases). This CDR3 is built from 16 residues. Germline V gene lookup returns CDR1 LGHDT and CDR2 YNNKEL (reference sequence). The V end lost 1 base, the J end lost 2 bases, and 13 bases lay between the germline ends. CDR3 loop: CASSQGVSAVTDTQYF. In nucleotides, the CDR3 is TGTGCCAGCAGCCAAGGAGTTTCAGCGGTCACAGATACGCAGTATTTT.

Details on this clone: Other DNA sequences in the same sample also yield this CDR3. The chain combines TRBV19 with TRBJ2-7; 11 bases fit TRBD1. The CDR3 is 14 amino acids. In germline, CDR1 is LNHDA, CDR2 SQIVND (reference sequence). Losses at the gene ends were 4 bases for V and 2 bases for J; bases not matched to a gene: 1. The CDR3 loop is CASSKGQGAYEQYF. Written as DNA, the CDR3 is TGTGCCAGTAGTAAGGGACAGGGGGCCTACGAGCAGTACTTC.

The chain joins TRBV12-3 or TRBV12-4 to TRBJ1-5; D ambiguous. Trimming left V 6 bases short and J 6 bases short, with 9 bases between. The CDR3 has 12 amino acids. This CDR3 is CASSRGIQPQHF. Here the CDR3 DNA reads TGTGCCAGCAGCCGAGGGATTCAGCCCCAGCATTTT.

The rearrangement joins TRBV28 to TRBJ2-1; D not certain. This CDR3 comprises 16 residues. Deletions cut 1 base from V and 0 bases from J, with 10 bases between. CDR1 and CDR2 from the germline V gene are MDHEN and SYDVKM. CDR3 DNA sequence: TGTGCCAGCAGTTTATTAGACCCTAGCTCCTACAATGAGCAGTTCTTC. This sequence encodes CASSLLDPSSYNEQFF.

This chain links TRBV11-2 with TRBJ2-1; no firm D call. Germline V CDR1 and CDR2: SGHAT, FQNNGV. Trimming pared 3 bases from V and 8 bases from J, leaving 5 bases between. There are 11 residues in the CDR3. The CDR3 DNA follows: TGTGCCAGCAGCTTCTCCCATGAGCAGTTCTTC. It specifies CASSFSHEQFF.

V usage is TRBV7-2 and J usage is TRBJ2-3; 8 nucleotides match TRBD2. The CDR3 sequence is 17 residues long. The germline V gene encodes CDR1 SGHTA and CDR2 FQGNSA. Trimming at V came to 0 bases and at J to 6 bases, leaving 11 bases not matched to a gene. The CDR3, as DNA: TGTGCCAGCAGCTTAGCTTCTACAGCGGGAGTTTCGGATACGCAGTATTTT. As protein: CASSLASTAGVSDTQYF.

The chain joins TRBV29-1 to TRBJ1-2; tentative D call: TRBD1 (5 bases). Germline lookup yields CDR1 SQVTM and CDR2 ANQGSEA. The CDR3 sequence is 13 residues long. V was shortened by 3 bases and J by 5 bases, with 13 bases between the two germline ends. CDR3 residues: CSVERGERYGYTF. The DNA for the CDR3 is TGCAGCGTTGAGCGGGGGGAACGGTATGGCTACACCTTC.

The chain has TRBV24-1 and TRBJ1-2; TRBD1 might be the D (6 bases). V dropped 3 bases and J dropped 8 bases, with 15 bases sitting between them. Germline CDR1 and CDR2: KGHDR and SFDVKD. The length of the CDR3 is 14 residues. CDR3 region: CATSDDIQGNGYTF. CDR3 sequence (DNA): TGTGCCACCAGTGATGACATACAGGGAAACGGCTACACCTTC.

The chain carries TRBV28 and TRBJ2-7, with TRBD1 matching 9 bases. The CDR3 covers 15 residues. Germline V gene lookup returns CDR1 MDHEN and CDR2 SYDVKM. With 6 bases clipped from V and 2 bases from J, the junction kept 8 bases outside the gene matches. The CDR3 loop is CASRVRDRETYEQYF. The CDR3 nucleotides are TGTGCCAGCAGGGTCCGGGACAGGGAGACCTACGAGCAGTACTTC.